A single sample is the source of the 27 T cell receptor beta chains below, sequenced in a study of shared clonotypes between healthy human individuals. Sequencing was performed with immunoSEQ multiplex PCR; in TCRdb, only in-frame clones are kept and a portion is missing. The sample consists of about 380,000 clones, 96% of them appearing once. The specimen sequenced was memory CD8+ T cells sorted from blood. Sample subset: CD45RO+ cells pooled with CCR7-negative TemRA cells. The receptors here all came from a man aged 30-40 years in good health.

The V call is TRBV2, the J call TRBJ1-5, with D maybe TRBD1 (6 bases). The V end lost 3 bases, the J end lost 0 bases, and 9 bases lay between the germline ends. CDR1 is SNHLY and CDR2 is FYNNEI in the germline V gene. There are 15 residues in the CDR3. CDR3 coding DNA: TGTGCCAGCAGTGACAGGGGCAATAGCAATCAGCCCCAGCATTTT. It encodes CASSDRGNSNQPQHF.

The chain is built from TRBV5-1 and TRBJ2-2, with D perhaps TRBD2 (5 bases). Trimming cost V 1 base and J 6 bases, with 16 bases left between them. This CDR3 has 16 amino acids. CDR1 and CDR2 from the germline V gene are SGHRS and YFSETQ. The CDR3, as DNA: TGCGCCAGCAGCTTGTCGAGCGGAGCCGCCGCCGGGGAGCTGTTTTTT. The encoded protein is CASSLSSGAAAGELFF.

The V gene is TRBV29-1, the J gene TRBJ2-3; 8 bases line up with TRBD2. This CDR3 comprises 12 residues. V was pared by 4 bases and J by 4 bases, with 1 base of the junction left unmatched. The germline CDR1 and CDR2 sequences are SQVTM and ANQGSEA. The DNA of the CDR3 is TGCAGCGTTGGAGCGGGAGCAGATACGCAGTATTTT. The encoded protein is CSVGAGADTQYF.

This chain joins TRBV7-9 and TRBJ2-1; a weak D match, TRBD2 (5 bases). This CDR3 is built from 13 residues. Germline-derived CDR1 and CDR2 are SEHNR and FQNEAQ (reference sequence). The V end lost 1 base, the J end lost 12 bases, and 13 bases lay between the germline ends. This CDR3 is CASSLEGLASQFF. CDR3 coding DNA: TGTGCCAGCAGCTTAGAAGGGCTAGCTTCGCAGTTCTTC.

V is TRBV10-3 and J is TRBJ2-1, with 8 bases identical to TRBD2. Germline CDR1 and CDR2: ENHRY and SYGVKD. The CDR3 extends over 14 amino acids. The V gene end was trimmed by 2 bases and the J gene end by 10 bases; junction bases not matched to a gene: 7. CDR3 sequence: CAISETGGPSEQFF. In nucleotides, the CDR3 is TGTGCCATCAGTGAGACGGGGGGGCCTAGCGAGCAGTTCTTC.

The V call is TRBV28, the J call TRBJ2-1; D unresolved. The CDR3 is made up of 15 amino acids. Germline values: CDR1 MDHEN, CDR2 SYDVKM. V gave up 5 bases and J gave up 0 bases, with 11 bases separating them. The CDR3 sequence: CASSPEQLSYNEQFF. The CDR3 nucleotides are TGTGCCAGCAGTCCCGAGCAGCTCTCCTACAATGAGCAGTTCTTC.

DNA for the CDR3: TGTGCCACCAGCAGAGATAGACAGGGACCTTACAATGAGCAGTTCTTC. It is translated as CATSRDRQGPYNEQFF. The chain employs TRBV15 and TRBJ2-1; 7 bases are shared with TRBD1. The length of the CDR3 is 16 residues. J gave up 4 bases and V 0 bases, and 6 bases lay outside the gene matches. Germline V lookup: CDR1 LNHNV, CDR2 YYDKDF (reference sequence).

The chain employs TRBV27 and TRBJ1-5; the D is unclear. The V gene lost 0 bases and the J gene lost 2 bases, with 8 bases spanning the gap. Germline assignment: CDR1 MNHEY and CDR2 SMNVEV (reference sequence). The CDR3 covers 15 residues. CDR3 DNA sequence: TGTGCCAGCAGTTTATCGGGAACAGGCAATCAGCCCCAGCATTTT. It specifies CASSLSGTGNQPQHF.

This chain connects TRBV25-1 to TRBJ2-2, with TRBD1 identical over 10 bases. After removal of 7 bases from V and 7 bases from J, the junction contained 6 bases not matched to a gene. The CDR3 is made up of 14 amino acids. Germline V gene data show CDR1 as MGHDK and CDR2 as SYGVNS. The CDR3 reads CASKVTGGYGELFF. CDR3 DNA sequence: TGTGCCAGCAAGGTGACAGGGGGCTACGGGGAGCTGTTTTTT.

The V call is TRBV7-9, the J call TRBJ1-2, with D perhaps TRBD1 (5 bases). CDR1 is SEHNR and CDR2 is FQNEAQ in the germline V gene (reference sequence). The CDR3 spans 15 residues. Trimming shortened V by 1 base and J by 5 bases, and 14 bases separated the two germline ends. CDR3: CASSLELGRAYGYTF. The CDR3 nucleotides read TGTGCCAGCAGCTTAGAATTGGGCAGGGCGTATGGCTACACCTTC. The full variable domain, rest sourced from reference TRBV7-9 and TRBJ1-2, is DTGVSQNPRHKITKRGQNVTFRCDPISEHNRLYWYRQTLGQGPEFLTYFQNEAQLEKSRLLSDRFSAERPKGSFSTLEIQRTEQGDSAMYLCASSLELGRAYGYTFGSGTRLTVV.

In this sample, this clone turned up once. The genes are TRBV10-2 and TRBJ2-7, with TRBD2 identical over 14 bases. This CDR3 comprises 14 residues. After removal of 2 bases from V and 6 bases from J, the junction contained 0 bases not matched to a gene. Germline V gene sequence: CDR1 WSHSY, CDR2 SAAADI. The CDR3 loop reads CASSEGLAGGEQYF. The CDR3, as DNA: TGCGCCAGCAGTGAGGGACTAGCGGGAGGCGAGCAGTACTTC.

This clone showed up just once. The V call is TRBV5-1, the J call TRBJ2-7; 14 bases line up with TRBD2. The CDR3 consists of 15 residues. Germline CDR1 SGHRS, CDR2 YFSETQ. The V gene end was trimmed by 0 bases and the J gene end by 7 bases; junction bases not matched to a gene: 3. CDR3 residues: CASSLGLAGGGEQYF. In DNA, the CDR3 is TGCGCCAGCAGCTTGGGACTAGCGGGAGGGGGAGAGCAGTACTTC. Filled out from reference TRBV5-1 and TRBJ2-7, the complete variable domain reads KAGVTQTPRYLIKTRGQQVTLSCSPISGHRSVSWYQQTPGQGLQFLFEYFSETQRNKGNFPGRFSGRQFSNSRSEMNVSTLELGDSALYLCASSLGLAGGGEQYFGPGTRLTVT.

This rearrangement joins TRBV6-5 to TRBJ2-4; D uncertain. V was cut by 6 bases and J by 4 bases, with 10 bases left in between. This CDR3 has 13 amino acids. CDR1 and CDR2 (germline): MNHEY, SVGAGI. The CDR3: CASRASGKNIQYF. CDR3 sequence (DNA): TGTGCCAGCAGGGCGAGTGGGAAAAACATTCAGTACTTC.

V is TRBV6-4 and J is TRBJ2-5; 10 bases line up with TRBD2. V lost 6 bases to trimming and J lost 1 base; unmatched junction nucleotides: 5. The germline CDR1 and CDR2 sequences are MRHNA and SNTAGT. The CDR3 totals 15 residues. The CDR3 reads CASRYSGRPQETQYF. CDR3 coding DNA: TGTGCCAGCAGGTATAGCGGGAGGCCCCAAGAGACCCAGTACTTC.

The chain combines TRBV27 with TRBJ2-1; no clear D gene. The V gene lost 3 bases and the J gene lost 5 bases, with 5 bases spanning the gap. The CDR3 has 12 amino acids. In germline, CDR1 is MNHEY, CDR2 SMNVEV (reference sequence). The CDR3 loop reads CASSLGHNEQFF. Here the CDR3 DNA reads TGTGCCAGCAGTTTGGGTCACAATGAGCAGTTCTTC.

The chain is built from TRBV5-1 and TRBJ2-7; 14 bases match TRBD2. Trimming at V came to 5 bases and at J to 5 bases, leaving 6 bases not matched to a gene. The CDR3 is 15 amino acids. In germline, CDR1 is SGHRS, CDR2 YFSETQ. CDR3 residues: CASRPTGLAGDEQYF. CDR3 sequence (DNA): TGCGCCAGCAGACCGACGGGACTAGCGGGAGACGAGCAGTACTTC.

The chain uses TRBV6-1 and TRBJ2-5; D is perhaps TRBD2 (6 bases). CDR1 and CDR2 (germline): MNHNS, SASEGT. The V end was cut by 3 bases, the J end by 1 base, with 6 bases between. The CDR3 covers 13 residues. The CDR3 protein is CASSERGQETQYF. The CDR3 DNA follows: TGTGCCAGCAGTGAGCGGGGCCAAGAGACCCAGTACTTC.

The chain couples TRBV7-9 to TRBJ2-7; 8 bases match TRBD1. The CDR3 sequence is 14 residues long. CDR1 and CDR2 (germline): SEHNR, FQNEAQ (reference sequence). The junction had 9 bases not matched to a gene; V was cut back by 5 bases and J by 6 bases. The CDR3 here is CASSENKDRAEQYF. The CDR3 region has the DNA TGTGCCAGCAGCGAAAATAAGGACAGGGCCGAGCAGTACTTC. The full variable domain, its missing parts supplied by reference TRBV7-9 and TRBJ2-7, is DTGVSQNPRHKITKRGQNVTFRCDPISEHNRLYWYRQTLGQGPEFLTYFQNEAQLEKSRLLSDRFSAERPKGSFSTLEIQRTEQGDSAMYLCASSENKDRAEQYFGPGTRLTVT.

V gene TRBV18 combines with J gene TRBJ1-2; D is undetermined. This CDR3 region has 14 residues. Trimming took off 4 bases at V and 0 bases at J, with 9 bases between the two ends. Per germline, CDR1 KGHSH and CDR2 LQKENI. CDR3 sequence (DNA): TGTGCCAGCTCACAGGGTAAAGCTAACTATGGCTACACCTTC. Translated: CASSQGKANYGYTF.

The chain combines TRBV28 with TRBJ2-1, with D possibly being TRBD2 (6 bases). This CDR3 region has 14 residues. Looked up from germline, CDR1 is MDHEN and CDR2 is SYDVKM. V was shortened by 1 base and J by 8 bases, with 12 bases between the two germline ends. CDR3 DNA: TGTGCCAGCAGTTTATCCCTCGGAGGGGATGAGCAGTTCTTC. This translates into CASSLSLGGDEQFF.

The chain employs TRBV21-1 and TRBJ2-1; the table's D call of TRBD1 was not tested on the DNA. TRBV21-1 is reported as a pseudogene. The CDR3 consists of 11 residues. The CDR3 region has the DNA TGTGCCAGCAAAACATACAATGAGCAGTTCTTC. Its protein product is CASKTYNEQFF.

V is TRBV19 and J is TRBJ1-1; possibly TRBD1 for D (6 bases). Trimming cost V 6 bases and J 3 bases, with 14 bases left between them. This CDR3 contains 14 residues. CDR1 and CDR2 from the germline V gene are LNHDA and SQIVND (reference sequence). DNA for the CDR3: TGTGCCAGTAGACCCCCGACAGGACACACTGAAGCTTTCTTT. It codes for CASRPPTGHTEAFF. Drawing the rest from reference TRBV19 and TRBJ1-1, the complete variable domain is DGGITQSPKYLFRKEGQNVTLSCEQNLNHDAMYWYRQDPGQGLRLIYYSQIVNDFQKGDIAEGYSVSREKKESFPLTVTSAQKNPTAFYLCASRPPTGHTEAFFGQGTRLTVV.

On this clone: The identical CDR3 is also encoded by other nucleotide sequences in the sample. V gene TRBV30 combines with J gene TRBJ2-3, with no clear D. The CDR3 spans 14 residues. V lost 5 bases and J 5 bases, leaving 17 bases between the germline ends. Germline V lookup: CDR1 GTSNPN, CDR2 SVGIG (reference sequence). This CDR3 reads CAWDPNGPGDTQYF. DNA for the CDR3: TGTGCCTGGGACCCTAACGGGCCAGGAGATACGCAGTATTTT. Drawing the rest from reference TRBV30 and TRBJ2-3, the complete variable domain is SQTIHQWPATLVQPVGSPLSLECTVEGTSNPNLYWYRQAAGRGLQLLFYSVGIGQISSEVPQNLSASRPQDRQFILSSKKLLLSDSGFYLCAWDPNGPGDTQYFGPGTRLTVL.

The chain combines TRBV6-1 with TRBJ2-3; TRBD2 agrees at 10 bases. The CDR3 contains 14 residues. Per germline, CDR1 MNHNS and CDR2 SASEGT. The junction had 5 bases not matched to a gene; V was cut back by 6 bases and J by 5 bases. As DNA, the CDR3 is TGTGCCAGCAGGGGAGGACTAGCGGTAGATACGCAGTATTTT. Translation gives CASRGGLAVDTQYF.

This chain connects TRBV9 to TRBJ2-1, with 13 positions matching TRBD2. Germline V lookup: CDR1 SGDLS, CDR2 YYNGEE. Trimming took 4 bases from V and 9 from J; bases not matched to a gene: 10. This CDR3 has 16 residues. The CDR3 sequence: CASSIAGTSGTGEQFF. In nucleotides, the CDR3 is TGTGCCAGCAGCATAGCCGGGACTAGCGGGACAGGTGAGCAGTTCTTC.

The chain recombines TRBV7-9 with TRBJ1-1; 7 bases are a match to TRBD1. Per germline, CDR1 SEHNR and CDR2 FQNEAQ (reference sequence). The V and J ends lost 1 base and 7 bases, in that order; junction bases with no gene match: 6. The CDR3 consists of 14 residues. In DNA form, the CDR3 reads TGTGCCAGCAGCTTAGGAGTCAGGGGGGGTGAAGCTTTCTTT. As protein: CASSLGVRGGEAFF.

The V gene is TRBV4-1, the J gene TRBJ2-6; 12 bases match TRBD1. The CDR3 loop spans 17 amino acids. The J segment lost 5 bases and the V segment lost 4 bases, leaving 6 bases of the junction unmatched. The V gene's germline CDR1 is MGHRA and CDR2 YSYEKL. The CDR3 protein is CASSPGTGGAWANVLTF. For the CDR3, the DNA is TGCGCCAGCAGCCCGGGGACAGGGGGCGCTTGGGCCAACGTCCTGACTTTC.